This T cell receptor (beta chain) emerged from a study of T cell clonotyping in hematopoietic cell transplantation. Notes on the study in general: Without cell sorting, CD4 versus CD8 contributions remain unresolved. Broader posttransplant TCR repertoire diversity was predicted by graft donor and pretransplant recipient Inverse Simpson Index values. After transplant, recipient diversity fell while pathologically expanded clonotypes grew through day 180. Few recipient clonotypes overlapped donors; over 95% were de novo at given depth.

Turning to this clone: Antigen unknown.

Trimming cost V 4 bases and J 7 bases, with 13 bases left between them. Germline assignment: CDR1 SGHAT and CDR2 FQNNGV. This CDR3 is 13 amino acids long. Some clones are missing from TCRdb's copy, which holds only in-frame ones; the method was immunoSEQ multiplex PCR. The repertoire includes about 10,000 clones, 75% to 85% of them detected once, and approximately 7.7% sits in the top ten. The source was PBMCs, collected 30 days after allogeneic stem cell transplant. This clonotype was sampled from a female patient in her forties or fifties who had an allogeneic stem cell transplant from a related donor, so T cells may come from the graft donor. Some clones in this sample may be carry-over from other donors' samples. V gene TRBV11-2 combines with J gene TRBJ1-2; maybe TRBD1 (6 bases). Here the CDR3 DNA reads TGTGCCAGCAGCTCCCACAGGGCCGGTGGCTACACCTTC. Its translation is CASSSHRAGGYTF.